The T cell receptor beta chain under discussion was sequenced for a study of T cells in Graves' hyperthyroidism and ophthalmopathy. Whole-study findings and limits: The blood repertoire included most of the expanded thyroid clonotypes above 0.001.

Worth noting for this clonotype: Its antigen is not known.

The V end lost 0 bases, the J end lost 5 bases, and 17 bases lay between the germline ends. Germline lookup yields CDR1 SGHDT and CDR2 YYEEEE. CDR3 length equals 16 residues. Amplification targeted TCR beta CDR3 regions from RNA transcripts. Carried out on the TCR CDR3, a first-round RT-PCR used the HTBI primer set. TCRdb re-analysed the multiplex PCR reads in MiXCR, keeping a single row per CDR3 protein. The sample lists approximately 640,000 distinct CDR3 sequences, about 45% occurring once. The source of this sequence is an adult man with Graves' disease, either hyperthyroidism or ophthalmopathy (not recorded which). V and J are TRBV5-6 and TRBJ2-5; D may correspond to TRBD1 or TRBD2 (6 bases each). Sequencing was done on a sample of peripheral blood or thyroid tissue (not recorded which). The CDR3 loop reads CASSLVRGVAYETQYF. The CDR3 DNA follows: TGTGCCAGCAGCTTGGTTAGGGGGGTAGCCTACGAGACCCAGTACTTC.